This TCR beta chain was found in a study of CXCR3-negative and CXCR3-positive naive CD8 T cells. With UMI labels, 5' RACE was used to prepare the TRB cDNA libraries. TCRdb re-called the 5' RACE reads; every CDR3 protein appears as one record, without DNA. The listing records about 45,000 distinct CDR3 sequences. A CD45RO-CCR7+CD27+CD95- profile was what naive CD8+ T cells displayed. Study-wide points: The authors found comparable surface CD5 between naive subsets and inferred TCR strength from TRB CDR3 properties. More hydrophobic TRB CDR3s were found in CXCR3-positive naive cells than in CXCR3-negative naive cells.

The CDR3 contains 15 residues. The germline gives CDR1 MDHEN, CDR2 SYDVKM. Comments on this clonotype: Its antigen remains unknown.

The sequencing sample was made of naive CXCR3- CD8+ T cells from blood. Noted subset: CD45RO-CCR7+CD27+CD95- naive CD8+ T cells lacking CXCR3 (TNR3-). The J gene is TRBJ2-3, the V gene TRBV28. The receptor comes from a human donor in good health. Some clones in this sample may be carry-over from other donors' samples. The CDR3 reads CASSVLSVSTDTQYF.